This TCR beta chain came from a study of cytomegalovirus exposure and HLA in healthy donors (dated by TCRdb to about 2017). Turning to the overall study: In an earlier analysis of roughly 500 of the donors, approximately 260 Gb of sequence data and approximately 120 million unique TCR beta sequences from 180 million or so T cells were reported. The T cell repertoires of roughly 660 subjects were profiled by immunosequencing and related to cytomegalovirus serostatus. Class I and class II HLA loci were covered by the typing at four-digit resolution. Genome-wide SNP genotypes for about three fifths of the roughly 700 donors were used in a later genetic analysis, which treated that subset as a discovery cohort. A few DR-DQ haplotypes were handled as single units for association and clustering because linkage in the cohort was strong. Roughly 300 gigabases of sequencing data and approximately 80 million unique TCR sequences were included in an early release covering roughly 600 HLA-typed donors. The study aimed to test whether signatures of past pathogen exposure could be identified by cataloging public T cell receptors. Of the 300 to 500 genotyped donors, 75% to 85% were placed in the genetic ancestry cluster associated with self-reported Caucasian donors. A separate validation cohort of over 95 different subjects was used in addition to the roughly 700-subject first cohort. Donor age, sex, ethnicity and CMV serostatus were collected together with the repertoire data. In an earlier analysis of roughly 540 of the donors, high-throughput TCR beta sequencing was used to judge whether each TCR beta V gene segment behaved as functional or pseudogenic. Typing coverage differed by locus: A, B, C, DRB1 and DQB1 were typed in about 629-640 donors, DQA1 in about 560, DPA1 in 600 to 610, and DPB1 in just under 480. All discovery cohort repertoires had been generated using a single sequencing platform. On average, about 200,000 unique TCR beta nucleotide sequences were sequenced per donor among more than 350 genotyped donors of the cohort, with around 19% of those sequences being non-productive. A later analysis re-analyzed previously published TCR beta repertoires from roughly 690 donors and added high-resolution HLA genotyping to study TCR occurrence patterns. The study combined high-throughput TCR immunosequencing, statistical association of individual TCRs with disease status, and machine learning to predict cytomegalovirus infection status. The later analysis used no new phenotypic data to find candidate immune exposures, relying instead on TCR beta sequences and their occurrence across donors. General study outcomes and caveats: Because HLA typing was unavailable for some donors at each locus, only the typed subset was used in association tests. A later analysis reported that several top co-occurrence clusters appeared linked to parvovirus B19, influenza, CMV and Epstein-Barr virus. The presence/absence analyses assumed that sequencing depth was roughly uniform across donors, and that assumption may not be true. Assigning TCR associations to individual alleles was difficult when HLA alleles, especially DR and DQ, strongly co-occurred. Three of the identified cytomegalovirus-associated TCR beta chains were confirmed in vitro to be specific for cytomegalovirus antigens. Specific HLA alleles were associated with 18,000 or so TCR beta sequences at a false discovery rate of 0.05 in a later analysis. While some public TCRs were present in many individuals, most TCR sequences turned up only very rarely across donors. The authors suggested that the approach could potentially be extended to other disease states and immunological phenotypes. This cohort had only TCR beta chains sequenced, and the lack of alpha or paired-chain data limited which features could be detected. In an earlier analysis of some 640 of the donors, most TCR beta V segments were observed in productive rearrangements about 87% or about 30% of the time, broadly matching IMGT annotations. In a later analysis, HLA-associated TCR beta chains showed more clonal expansion and lower generation probabilities than non-associated chains that were equally common. According to a later analysis, TCR association rates differed among HLA loci, with DRB1 alleles showing the most associated TCRs and HLA-C alleles showing the fewest. Some IMGT-functional V segments, including TRBV6-2 and TRBV6-3, could not be told apart with the 87-base-pair reads, so those segments were excluded. The study listed approximately 150 TCR beta chains as associated with cytomegalovirus. The only immune exposure information available for the cohort was CMV serostatus. A later genetic analysis associated a missense DCLRE1C variant with V-gene and J-gene trimming of TCR beta chains, and an independent cohort replicated the association. A group of highly shared sequence variants was considered likely to be a technical artifact of the sequencing pipeline. The classifier was reported to diagnose cytomegalovirus status with high specificity and sensitivity in both the original cohort and the validation cohort. A further reported finding was that TCR beta sequences accurately predicted the HLA-A and HLA-B alleles for most subjects in the first cohort. According to a later genetic analysis, donors in an Asian-associated ancestry cluster had fewer N-insertions in productive TCRs than the approximately 710-donor mean. A later analysis found that most CMV-associated TCR beta chains appeared HLA-restricted, with HLA associations seemingly driven largely by CMV exposure. Linkage disequilibrium might explain the correlated functional status among segregating V segments, but an unknown experimental factor could not be excluded. Because counts were too low, approximately 15 rarely observed V segments, including chromosome 9 orphons, were excluded from the earlier analysis of 587 of the donors.

Receptor libraries were prepared by the immunoSEQ multiplex PCR assay. For the multiplex PCR, a mixture combining 60 forward primers for TCR Vbeta segments and 13 reverse primers for TCR Jbeta segments was used. The CDR3 region of rearranged TCR beta genes was amplified from genomic DNA by a multiplex PCR assay. The amplified TCR beta libraries were sequenced on the Illumina HiSeq System as 87-base-pair reads. Processing in the source paper ran as follows. Across the 500 to 750 repertoires, a later analysis counted 60 million to 90 million unique TCR beta chains, around 10 million of which were shared by at least two donors. Raw reads were error-corrected and collapsed into unique sequences by a nearest-neighbor algorithm in which closely related sequences were merged to remove PCR and sequencing errors. To assign V, D and J gene segments, CDR3 sequences were aligned to IMGT reference sequences. For a sequence to be retained, a match of at least six nucleotides to both a V gene segment and a J gene segment was required. A rearrangement was called productive if the CDR3 had no stop codons and remained in frame with V and J, and every other rearrangement was called non-productive. Following IMGT convention, CDR3 was defined as the stretch from the second conserved V-encoded cysteine up to the conserved J-encoded phenylalanine. Sequences without an unambiguous match to a single V gene segment were excluded from the earlier analysis of about 640 of the donors. In an earlier analysis of 450 to 750 of the donors, a V segment was called functional when productive rearrangements were above 56.7%, and segregating when the standard deviation between donors exceeded 5%. To diagnose cytomegalovirus status from the catalog of TCR beta chain sequences, a statistical classification framework was built. In a later analysis, TCR nucleotide sequences were compared against IMGT/GENE-DB human TR gene sequences so that V and J genes could be assigned. A later analysis assigned CDR3 sequences and most-parsimonious VDJ recombination scenarios with the TCRdist pipeline. In a later analysis, each TCR beta chain was defined by its CDR3 amino acid sequence together with its V-gene family, and reads without a unique V-gene family were excluded. A later analysis removed roughly 590 highly shared, low-generation-probability nucleotide sequences to deal with suspected cross-contamination and a sequencing artifact. For each public chain, a later analysis derived a clonal expansion index from normalized ranks of inferred template counts within each repertoire. In a later analysis, generation probabilities were computed using a VDJ recombination model fitted to out-of-frame rearrangements, and the results were checked against IGoR. Hypergeometric tests were used in a later analysis to score TCR-TCR, TCR-HLA and TCR-CMV co-occurrence, with a repertoire-size bias correction applied to the TCR pairs. A later analysis estimated false discovery rates by permuting HLA or CMV assignments 20 times. In a later analysis, co-occurring TCRs were grouped using DBSCAN, with TCRdist sequence similarity added in when clustering inside HLA-allele-positive subsets. For co-occurrence clustering, repertoires with fewer than 30,000 or more than 120,000 public chains were excluded, along with 5 or 6 repertoires with anomalous nucleotide sharing. TCRdb retrieved this table from immuneACCESS and kept in-frame rearrangements only. Not all clones are present; in checked studies, unresolved V genes account for under half, and no reason is known for the remainder. From that table come the V and J calls and clone size; the DNA was used to work out D and trimming. In all, the sample holds more than 110,000 clones, and roughly 83% of those were seen once. The ten largest clones take up 3% to 4% of the sample.

With respect to this clone: The antigen this receptor binds is unknown. Base qualities were left out, and no much larger clone turns up one base away.

The cohort consisted of 600 to 700 healthy bone marrow donors. At the time of sampling, every cohort member was nominally healthy, though immune exposures that went unrecorded were likely present. The donor was CMV seronegative and was included in the group of 352 seronegative cohort members. Each donor provided a peripheral blood sample, and peripheral blood mononuclear cells were used for TCR beta sequencing. The Qiagen DNeasy Blood Extraction Kit was used to extract genomic DNA from the blood cell samples. The CDR3 measures 19 amino acids from cysteine to phenylalanine. The retained sequence is limited to the CDR3, 57 bases, with the frame set at the first base. The germline V gene specifies SGHNT as CDR1 and YENEEA as CDR2. Germline trimming amounts to 5 bases on V and 3 bases on J, with 19 as the count of junction bases outside the gene matches.

The TCR was taken from a female donor in good health and CMV-seronegative. Specimen: PBMCs. The chain is assembled from TRBV11-3 and TRBJ1-5; TRBD1 fits 7 bases in the junction. Read as DNA, the sequence is TGTGCCAGCAGCGCACCGGGACAGAGAACGTCGGCACCCAATCAGCCCCAGCATTTT. This is translated as CASSAPGQRTSAPNQPQHF.